This TCR beta chain was captured in a study of T cells in localized non-small cell lung cancer. The CDR3 has 15 amino acids. CDR1 is MNHEY, CDR2 SVGAGI, per germline. Trimming pared 0 bases from V and 7 bases from J, leaving 10 bases between. The data were produced by immunoSEQ multiplex PCR, yet TCRdb's version contains in-frame clones alone and is incomplete. The data contain tens of thousands of clones, about nine tenths of them singletons. Sequenced material: peripheral blood, taken before any cancer treatment. This TCR was sampled from a man aged 40-75 years with stage I lung adenocarcinoma. This rearrangement joins TRBV6-5 to TRBJ1-6, with D uncertain. CDR3: CASSYSPRLNSPLHF. CDR3 sequence (DNA): TGTGCCAGCAGTTACTCGCCCAGGCTAAATTCACCCCTCCACTTT.